This TCR beta chain was identified in a study of tissue T cells after allogeneic stem cell transplantation (dated by TCRdb to the early 2020s). Regarding the study in general: When multiple samples of a tissue were available, H&E sections were reviewed by a pathologist, and samples with histologically apparent lymphocytes were prioritized for sequencing. TCR beta repertoires were profiled across many tissues obtained from research autopsies of patients with and without GVHD, as well as in mouse models of GVHD. The human arm was conducted as a prospective observational study, and neither blinding nor randomization was performed.

According to the study, the label for this sample's time point signals: human tissue collected at research (rapid) autopsy. For comparison, three non-HCT patients with other cancers were selected retrospectively, each having at least five GI tract samples and no known GI disease at death. After a median post-mortem interval of around 10 hours, the autopsy tissues collected included GI sites spanning esophagus to rectum, along with liver, skin and lymphoid organs including spleen. Autopsy specimens were bisected, with one portion flash-frozen in liquid nitrogen and the rest formalin-fixed; GI outer muscle layers were removed. Genomic DNA was extracted from frozen tissues using the Mag-Bind Blood & Tissue DNA HDQ 96 Kit on a Chemagic 360 or the DNeasy Blood & Tissue Kit. Extracted DNA was further purified with the Genomic DNA Clean & Concentrator-25 kit because of concern about red blood cell contamination.

As concerns this clone: This clone's antigen is unknown. Qualities for individual bases were not recorded, and no much larger clone is one base off.

Libraries came from the immunoSEQ multiplex PCR assay. TCRbeta CDR3 sequencing was done by Adaptive Biotechnologies at survey depth, reporting CDR3 sequences, V/J genes, productive frequency and template counts. TCR beta CDR3 regions were amplified from genomic DNA instead of RNA. The authors' pipeline ran thus. Pairwise repertoire overlap between tissues was quantified with Jensen-Shannon divergence, where 1 means complete divergence and 0 identical. Tissues were grouped by single-linkage agglomerative hierarchical clustering of pairwise JSD values, and the clustering results were shown as dendrograms. GLIPH2 was run on all patient samples with simulation_depth 1000, kmer_min_depth 3 and cdr3_length_cutoff 8, and groups with more than two unique CDR3s were retained. A standardized tissue-overlap score was generated by extrapolating Jaccard GLIPH-group overlap across patients to a standard repertoire size of 1000 clones. To look at how diversity was associated with clinical or experimental variables, linear mixed-effect models were used, with tissue treated as a fixed effect and individual treated as a random effect. TCRdb limited this immuneACCESS table to in-frame rearrangements with V and J called. A share of clones is missing; checked studies link under half to unresolved V genes, and the rest is unexplained. That table furnishes V, J and clone size, whereas the DNA furnished D and trimming. The sample contains roughly 9,900 clones, 60% of them found a single time. The biggest ten clones account for 9.6% of the sample.

Overall study results and their limits: Blood and spleen T cells captured only a limited portion of the TCR repertoire detected in tissues, in both patients and mice. The study did not determine which tissue TCRs were alloreactive or antigen-specific, and some clones might have been persisting host cells. For the non-GVHD comparator patients, no blood samples were available. Within patients, how anatomically similar tissues were was a major factor shaping TCR repertoire composition, regardless of disease or transplant status. Only a few T cell clones appeared in more than one patient, yet motif-based clustering showed tissue-specific repertoire signatures that were shared between patients. Sampling depth was acknowledged as a limitation, and the patient cohort was both small and clinically heterogeneous.

The germline V gene (reference sequence) sets CDR1 to MNHEY and CDR2 to SMNVEV. Taken from cysteine to phenylalanine, the CDR3 has 13 residues. Only the CDR3 DNA is retained, 39 bases long and in frame from the first base. V is cut by 2 bases and J by 5 bases, and the space between the germline ends is 7 bases. The sequence links TRBV27 to TRBJ2-1, with the D gene not clear enough to name. The sequenced sample was tissue from the jejunum, obtained at autopsy. This TCR was recovered from a woman aged 18 to 55 with breast cancer. The DNA is TGTGCCAGCAGTTTAATTGTGAACAATGAGCAGTTCTTC. This is translated as CASSLIVNNEQFF.